This T cell receptor beta chain comes out of a study of T cell responses to AZD1222 COVID-19 vaccine. Study-wide context: Samples with a second dose at about 4 or about 12 weeks were pooled together. Whole-study results and caveats: Nearly half of spike-specific TCRs reportedly target unmutated variant regions. Without day 14 samples, only post-peak T cell repertoires were studied.

Sequencing was performed with immunoSEQ multiplex PCR; in TCRdb, only in-frame clones are kept and a portion is missing. Among around 100,000 clones, 88% were seen once, and the ten largest hold 1.8%. A single count supports this clone. Its antigen remains unidentified. V shed 9 bases, J shed 6 bases, and the junction held 14 bases outside the gene matches. The germline V gene has CDR1 SGHNT and CDR2 YYREEE (reference sequence). The CDR3 has 15 amino acids. This clonotype was sampled from an adult in good health. The source was peripheral blood, collected on day 0 of AZD1222 vaccination. This chain joins TRBV5-4 and TRBJ2-1; 8 bases fit TRBD2. The CDR3 DNA follows: TGTGCCACGGTAGCGGGATCAACACGGGGCAATGAGCAGTTCTTC. This codes for CATVAGSTRGNEQFF.